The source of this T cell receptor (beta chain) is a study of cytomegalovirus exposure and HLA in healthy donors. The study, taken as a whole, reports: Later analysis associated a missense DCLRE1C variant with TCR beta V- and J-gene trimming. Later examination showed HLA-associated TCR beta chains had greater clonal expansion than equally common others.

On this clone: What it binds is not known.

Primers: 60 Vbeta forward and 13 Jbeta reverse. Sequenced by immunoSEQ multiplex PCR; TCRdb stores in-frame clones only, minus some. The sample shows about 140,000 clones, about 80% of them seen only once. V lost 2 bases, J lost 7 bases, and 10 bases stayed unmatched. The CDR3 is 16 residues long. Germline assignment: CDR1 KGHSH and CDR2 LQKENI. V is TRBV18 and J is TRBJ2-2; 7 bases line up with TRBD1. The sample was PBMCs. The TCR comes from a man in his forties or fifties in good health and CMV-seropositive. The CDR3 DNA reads TGTGCCAGCTCACCAAGGGTACACACAGGGGACGGGGAGCTGTTTTTT. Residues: CASSPRVHTGDGELFF.